The entry below describes one T cell receptor (beta chain). It lacks a known antigen. It has no much larger one-base neighbor in the sample; base qualities were not kept. This entry comes from a study of blood T cell repertoires in COVID-19 (dated by TCRdb to about 2020). As for the study more broadly: Samples from collaborators originated in the United States, Italy and Spain and spanned both the acute and convalescent phases of COVID-19. The material from the prospective study consisted of cDNA or gDNA derived from T cells, B-cell-depleted T cells, or PBMCs. The dataset comprised deeply sampled blood TCRbeta repertoires from subjects exposed to, actively infected with, or recovered from COVID-19. The repertoires were released in a freely available public database meant as a resource for research on the immune response to SARS-CoV-2. Samples came from the ongoing ImmuneRACE study (first 160 participants) plus 1,254 subjects from 6 global collaborators. Nearly every sample came with metadata listing a de-identified subject ID, COVID-19 status, age in years and sex. Where available, HLA class I and class II types were taken from metadata supplied by the sample provider and were not determined by assay-based typing.

What the authors observed across the whole study: How much clinical and demographic metadata was included differed by source and by participant, and the metadata was provided uncurated.

TCRbeta CDR3 regions were amplified from genomic DNA by means of the immunoSEQ Assay, a bias-controlled multiplex PCR. The authors' analysis ran thus. The number of nucleated cells in each sample was estimated by amplification of reference gene primers within the assay. Sequence reads were collapsed and filtered to measure the absolute abundance of every unique TCRbeta CDR3 rearrangement. For each sample, productive Simpson clonality was calculated as the square root of Simpson's diversity index across productive rearrangements. What TCRdb holds here is the immuneACCESS table cut down to in-frame rearrangements. Part of the clones is not present; checked against another copy, under half of the missing clones reflect an unresolved V gene, and the others are unexplained. The D gene and trimming were derived from the DNA, and the V and J assignments and clone size from that table. The sample has about 400,000 clones on record, 70% to 90% of them singletons. The top ten clonotypes cover over 1.3% of the sample.

Whole blood was collected in K2EDTA tubes by collaborating institutions according to the institutions' own protocols. For TCRbeta analysis, collaborator samples were shipped as frozen whole blood, as isolated PBMCs, or as DNA extracted from either sample type. This TCR was sampled from a woman between 25 and 40 years old with active or convalescent COVID-19. The sample consisted of peripheral blood.

CDR3 loop: CASSFDQGADWDTEAFF. The DNA sequence is as follows: TGTGCCAGCAGCTTTGATCAGGGGGCAGACTGGGACACTGAAGCTTTCTTT. The chain is assembled from TRBV5-6 and TRBJ1-1, with 8 central nucleotides matching TRBD1. Including the terminal cysteine and phenylalanine, the CDR3 comprises 17 residues. Only the CDR3 DNA stays, 51 bases, in frame from base 1. The germline V gene gives CDR1 as SGHDT and CDR2 as YYEEEE. V is trimmed back by 2 bases and J by 3 bases, and the junction contains 12 bases that no gene match accounts for.